The 13 T cell receptor beta chains given below trace back to one sample, sequenced in a study of shared clonotypes between healthy human individuals. CD8 cells regarded as naive lacked CD45RO, were positively chosen for CCR7, and omitted terminally differentiated effector memory CD45RA+ cells. Measured with immunoSEQ multiplex PCR; TCRdb has only the in-frame clones, and not every one. The sample contains around 2,000,000 clones, about 95% of which appear only once. Sequenced sample: naive CD8+ T cells sorted from blood. The source of these receptors is a man aged 18 to 30 in good health.

The chain has TRBV12-5 and TRBJ2-7, with 10 bases aligning to TRBD2. Germline loops: CDR1 LGHNT, CDR2 FRNRAP. V was pared by 3 bases and J by 1 base, with 6 bases of the junction left unmatched. The CDR3 spans 16 residues. CDR3 region: CASGFPSGRGSYEQYF. The CDR3 nucleotides read TGTGCTAGTGGTTTTCCTAGCGGGAGAGGATCCTACGAGCAGTACTTC.

The CDR3 DNA sequence: TGCAGCGTTCGCGAAAAGAGCGGGAGGTTTAACGAGCAGTACTTC. Translated: CSVREKSGRFNEQYF. This chain links TRBV29-1 with TRBJ2-7, with 9 bases that match TRBD2. There are 15 residues in the CDR3. Trimming removed 5 bases from V and 5 bases from J; junction bases left unmatched: 13. Germline assignment: CDR1 SQVTM and CDR2 ANQGSEA.

This chain uses TRBV6-5 with TRBJ1-2; 8 nucleotides agree with TRBD1. This CDR3 has 13 amino acids. Looked up from germline, CDR1 is MNHEY and CDR2 is SVGAGI. The ends lost 4 bases at V and 6 bases at J; junction bases unmatched: 4. The DNA for the CDR3 is TGTGCCAGCAGTTCGACAGGGGTAAATGGCTACACCTTC. As protein: CASSSTGVNGYTF.

The chain joins TRBV7-9 to TRBJ2-2; D may be TRBD1 or TRBD2 (7 bases each). Germline loops: CDR1 SEHNR, CDR2 FQNEAQ (reference sequence). This CDR3 has 16 amino acids. The ends were cut back, 5 bases at V and 6 bases at J, with 19 bases in the middle. CDR3 sequence reads: CASSHLTTGRAGELFF. CDR3 nucleotides: TGTGCCAGCAGCCACCTCACGACAGGGAGGGCCGGGGAGCTGTTTTTT.

This clone was counted a single time. The J gene is TRBJ2-7, the V gene TRBV5-1, with TRBD1 matching 7 bases. Germline-derived CDR1 and CDR2 are SGHRS and YFSETQ. This CDR3 comprises 14 residues. V shed 5 bases and J 4 bases; nucleotides not matched to a gene: 9. CDR3 region: CASSSGTEVYEQYF. The DNA for the CDR3 is TGCGCCAGCAGTTCCGGGACAGAGGTTTACGAGCAGTACTTC.

The V gene is TRBV9, the J gene TRBJ2-3; D remains unclear. Trimming left V 0 bases short and J 2 bases short, with 10 bases between. This CDR3 spans 15 amino acids. Germline assignment: CDR1 SGDLS and CDR2 YYNGEE. CDR3 in amino acids: CASSVEGSHTDTQYF. CDR3 nucleotides: TGTGCCAGCAGCGTAGAAGGCAGCCACACAGATACGCAGTATTTT.

The CDR3 bases are TGTGCCAGCAGCGCGGACACCTACACCGGGGAGCTGTTTTTT. Translated, it gives CASSADTYTGELFF. This chain uses TRBV7-9 with TRBJ2-2, with D perhaps TRBD1 (5 bases). The CDR3 is made up of 14 amino acids. Deletions cut 5 bases from V and 3 bases from J, with 10 bases between. Germline values: CDR1 SEHNR, CDR2 FQNEAQ (reference sequence).

This chain connects TRBV7-8 to TRBJ1-1, with a weak D call TRBD1 (6 bases). The CDR3 length is 14 residues. Germline assignment: CDR1 SGHVS and CDR2 FQNEAQ. V dropped 7 bases and J dropped 1 base, with 13 bases sitting between them. CDR3 sequence reads: CASTSGVGNTEAFF. CDR3 DNA: TGTGCCAGCACCTCAGGGGTGGGGAACACTGAAGCTTTCTTT.

The J gene is TRBJ2-7, the V gene TRBV4-1, with D maybe TRBD1 (5 bases). Germline V gives CDR1 MGHRA, CDR2 YSYEKL. The CDR3 loop spans 14 amino acids. Trimming left V 4 bases short and J 3 bases short, with 13 bases between. The CDR3 sequence: CASSPRIQVYEQYF. The CDR3 nucleotides read TGCGCCAGCAGCCCCAGGATACAGGTCTACGAGCAGTACTTC.

The chain combines TRBV5-1 with TRBJ1-1, with a weak D call TRBD1 (6 bases). Deletions cut 4 bases from V and 1 base from J, with 20 bases between. The CDR3 extends over 17 amino acids. In germline, CDR1 is SGHRS, CDR2 YFSETQ. CDR3 protein: CASSLGVDSDRNTEAFF. The CDR3 DNA is TGCGCCAGCAGCCTTGGGGTGGACAGCGATCGGAACACTGAAGCTTTCTTT.

J is TRBJ1-5 and V is TRBV15; D ambiguous. Germline loops: CDR1 LNHNV, CDR2 YYDKDF (reference sequence). The CDR3 runs 15 residues. Trimming removed 1 base from V and 0 bases from J, with 7 bases in between. The CDR3 DNA follows: TGTGCCACCAGCAGAGGGATATCTAGCAATCAGCCCCAGCATTTT. Translating it yields CATSRGISSNQPQHF. Based on the CDR3 plus reference TRBV15 and TRBJ1-5, the full variable domain is DAMVIQNPRYQVTQFGKPVTLSCSQTLNHNVMYWYQQKSSQAPKLLFHYYDKDFNNEADTPDNFQSRRPNTSFCFLDIRSPGLGDTAMYLCATSRGISSNQPQHFGDGTRLSIL.

In the case of this clone: Other DNA sequences within the sample encode an identical CDR3. The chain uses TRBV9 and TRBJ2-3; D is ambiguous. Germline CDR1 and CDR2: SGDLS and YYNGEE. The CDR3 length is 12 residues. V dropped 4 bases and J dropped 6 bases, with 9 bases sitting between them. The DNA for the CDR3 is TGTGCCAGCAGCCCAGATTCTGATACGCAGTATTTT. Amino acid sequence: CASSPDSDTQYF. Full variable domain (missing parts from reference TRBV9 and TRBJ2-3): DSGVTQTPKHLITATGQRVTLRCSPRSGDLSVYWYQQSLDQGLQFLIQYYNGEERAKGNILERFSAQQFPDLHSELNLSSLELGDSALYFCASSPDSDTQYFGPGTRLTVL.

This rearrangement joins TRBV4-3 to TRBJ2-7; 7 bases map to TRBD2. The V and J ends lost 4 bases and 3 bases, in that order; junction bases with no gene match: 6. The CDR3 extends over 14 amino acids. Germline V CDR1 and CDR2: LGHNA, YSLEER. CDR3 loop: CASSPGGGGYEQYF. The DNA for the CDR3 is TGCGCCAGCAGCCCCGGTGGCGGGGGCTACGAGCAGTACTTC.